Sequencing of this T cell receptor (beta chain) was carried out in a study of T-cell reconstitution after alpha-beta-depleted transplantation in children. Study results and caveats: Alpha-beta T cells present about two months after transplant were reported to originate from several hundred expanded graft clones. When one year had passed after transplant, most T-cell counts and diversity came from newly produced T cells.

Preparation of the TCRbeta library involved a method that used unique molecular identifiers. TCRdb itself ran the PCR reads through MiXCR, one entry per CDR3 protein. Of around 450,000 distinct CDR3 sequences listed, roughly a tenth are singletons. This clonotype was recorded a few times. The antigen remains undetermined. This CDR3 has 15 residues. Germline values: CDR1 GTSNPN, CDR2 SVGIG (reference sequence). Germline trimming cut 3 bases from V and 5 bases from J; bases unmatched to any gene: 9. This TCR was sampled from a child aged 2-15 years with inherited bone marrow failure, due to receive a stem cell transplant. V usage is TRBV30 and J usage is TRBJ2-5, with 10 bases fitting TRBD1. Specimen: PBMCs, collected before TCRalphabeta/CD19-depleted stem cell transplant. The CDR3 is CAWSEPTGGAETQYF. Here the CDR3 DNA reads TGTGCCTGGAGCGAACCGACAGGGGGCGCGGAGACCCAGTACTTC.